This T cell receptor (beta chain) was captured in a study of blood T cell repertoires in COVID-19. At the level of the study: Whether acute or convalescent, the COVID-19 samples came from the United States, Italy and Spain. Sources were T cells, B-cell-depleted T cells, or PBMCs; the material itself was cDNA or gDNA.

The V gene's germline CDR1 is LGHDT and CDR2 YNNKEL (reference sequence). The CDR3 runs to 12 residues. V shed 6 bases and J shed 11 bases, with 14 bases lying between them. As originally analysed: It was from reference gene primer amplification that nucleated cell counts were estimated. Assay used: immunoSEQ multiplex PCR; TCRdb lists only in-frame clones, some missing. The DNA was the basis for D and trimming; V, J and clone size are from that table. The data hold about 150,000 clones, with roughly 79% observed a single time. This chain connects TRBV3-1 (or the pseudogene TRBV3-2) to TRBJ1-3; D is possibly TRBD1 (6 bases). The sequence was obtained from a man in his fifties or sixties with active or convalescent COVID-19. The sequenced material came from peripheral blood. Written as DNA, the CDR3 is TGTGCCAGCAGGCCCGAACAGGGTGCCATATATTTT. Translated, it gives CASRPEQGAIYF.